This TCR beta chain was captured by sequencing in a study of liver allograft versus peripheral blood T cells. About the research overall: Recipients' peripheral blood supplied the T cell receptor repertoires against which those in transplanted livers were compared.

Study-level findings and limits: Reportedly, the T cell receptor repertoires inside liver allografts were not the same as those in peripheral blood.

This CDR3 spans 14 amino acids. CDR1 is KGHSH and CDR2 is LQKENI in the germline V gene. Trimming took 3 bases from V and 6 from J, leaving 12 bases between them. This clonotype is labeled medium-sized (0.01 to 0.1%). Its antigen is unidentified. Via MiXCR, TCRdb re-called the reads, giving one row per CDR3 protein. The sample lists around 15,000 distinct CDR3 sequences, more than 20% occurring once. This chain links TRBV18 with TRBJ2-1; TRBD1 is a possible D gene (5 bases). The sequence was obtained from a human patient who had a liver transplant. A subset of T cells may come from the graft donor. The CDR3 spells CASSPATVTNEQFF. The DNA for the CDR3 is TGTGCCAGCTCACCGGCGACAGTCACCAATGAGCAGTTCTTC. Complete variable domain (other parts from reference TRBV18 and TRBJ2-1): NAGVMQNPRHLVRRRGQEARLRCSPMKGHSHVYWYRQLPEEGLKFMVYLQKENIIDESGMPKERFSAEFPKEGPSILRIQQVVRGDSAAYFCASSPATVTNEQFFGPGTRLTVL.